These 10 T cell receptor beta chains originate from one sample sequenced in a study of blood T cell repertoires in COVID-19. The protocol was immunoSEQ multiplex PCR, while the TCRdb copy is restricted to in-frame clones and leaves out a portion. The repertoire includes approximately 70,000 clones, approximately 90% of them detected once, and 2.5% to 3% sits in the top ten. Sequencing used peripheral blood. Source of these receptors: a man in his fifties or sixties with COVID-19, enrolled during active disease.

The J gene is TRBJ2-2, the V gene TRBV11-2; D unclear. The CDR3 length is 18 residues. V was trimmed by 5 bases and J by 3 bases, leaving 22 bases between them. Germline V lookup: CDR1 SGHAT, CDR2 FQNNGV. CDR3 sequence reads: CASSPRQLPIPHTGELFF. Here the CDR3 DNA reads TGTGCCAGCAGCCCCAGACAACTCCCAATCCCCCACACCGGGGAGCTGTTTTTT.

V and J are TRBV19 and TRBJ1-5; D ambiguous. The V end lost 3 bases, the J end lost 4 bases, and 7 bases lay between the germline ends. The CDR3 covers 13 residues. The germline CDR1 and CDR2 sequences are LNHDA and SQIVND (reference sequence). The CDR3 sequence: CASSIRGNQPQHF. The CDR3 DNA is TGTGCCAGTAGTATTCGAGGGAATCAGCCCCAGCATTTT.

This rearrangement joins TRBV2 to TRBJ1-1; possibly TRBD1 for D (5 bases). Trimming stripped 0 bases from V and 0 bases from J, with 14 bases between. The CDR3 has 17 residues. From germline, CDR1 is SNHLY and CDR2 FYNNEI. DNA for the CDR3: TGTGCCAGCAGTGAAGCGCGGGGGTCTGTGATGAACACTGAAGCTTTCTTT. This translates into CASSEARGSVMNTEAFF.

V is TRBV10-3 and J is TRBJ1-2, with TRBD1 matching 10 bases. The CDR3 length is 15 residues. J gave up 7 bases and V 0 bases, and 5 bases lay outside the gene matches. The germline V gene encodes CDR1 ENHRY and CDR2 SYGVKD. The CDR3 region is CAISESEGDRGGYTF. The CDR3 nucleotides are TGTGCCATCAGTGAGTCGGAAGGGGACAGGGGTGGCTACACCTTC.

The chain combines TRBV18 with TRBJ1-1, with 8 bases matching TRBD1. Unmatched junction bases numbered 1, after V lost 4 bases and J lost 3 bases. The CDR3 has 13 amino acids. The germline V gene encodes CDR1 KGHSH and CDR2 LQKENI. The CDR3 DNA reads TGTGCCAGCTCACTACAGGGGGACACTGAAGCTTTCTTT. This encodes CASSLQGDTEAFF.

This chain connects TRBV9 to TRBJ2-5; 8 bases match TRBD2. CDR3 length equals 16 residues. CDR1 is SGDLS and CDR2 is YYNGEE in the germline V gene. The J segment lost 1 base and the V segment lost 0 bases, leaving 5 bases of the junction unmatched. The CDR3 nucleotides read TGTGCCAGCAGCGTAGGCCCGGGAGGGGGCCAAGAGACCCAGTACTTC. The encoded protein is CASSVGPGGGQETQYF.

The chain joins TRBV28 to TRBJ2-3; 8 nucleotides match TRBD2. CDR1 and CDR2 from the germline V gene are MDHEN and SYDVKM. The CDR3 is 14 residues long. J gave up 4 bases and V 7 bases, and 7 bases lay outside the gene matches. CDR3 sequence (DNA): TGTGCCAGCATCCACGGGAGGGCCCCAGATACGCAGTATTTT. Translated: CASIHGRAPDTQYF.

V is TRBV20-1 and J is TRBJ2-7; D not resolved. CDR1 and CDR2 from the germline V gene are DFQATT and SNEGSKA (reference sequence). The CDR3 length is 11 residues. V was cut by 2 bases and J by 3 bases, with 5 bases left in between. The CDR3 region is CSARRDYEQYV. CDR3 nucleotides: TGCAGTGCTAGAAGAGACTACGAGCAGTACGTC.

This sequence joins TRBV5-1 and TRBJ2-7; D possibly corresponds to TRBD2 (6 bases). CDR1 SGHRS and CDR2 YFSETQ come from the germline V gene. The CDR3 length is 14 residues. V was clipped by 4 bases and J by 3 bases, with 14 bases between them. DNA for the CDR3: TGCGCCAGCAGCCCCCGGGACTTAGGCTACGAGCAGTACTTC. Protein sequence: CASSPRDLGYEQYF.

Written as DNA, the CDR3 is TGTGCCAGTAGTAGCGGGAACTCCTACAATGAGCAGTTCTTC. Encoded protein: CASSSGNSYNEQFF. V gene TRBV19 combines with J gene TRBJ2-1; a possible D gene is TRBD2 (6 bases). V lost 4 bases and J 0 bases, leaving 7 bases between the germline ends. The CDR3 has 14 residues. Germline assignment: CDR1 LNHDA and CDR2 SQIVND (reference sequence).